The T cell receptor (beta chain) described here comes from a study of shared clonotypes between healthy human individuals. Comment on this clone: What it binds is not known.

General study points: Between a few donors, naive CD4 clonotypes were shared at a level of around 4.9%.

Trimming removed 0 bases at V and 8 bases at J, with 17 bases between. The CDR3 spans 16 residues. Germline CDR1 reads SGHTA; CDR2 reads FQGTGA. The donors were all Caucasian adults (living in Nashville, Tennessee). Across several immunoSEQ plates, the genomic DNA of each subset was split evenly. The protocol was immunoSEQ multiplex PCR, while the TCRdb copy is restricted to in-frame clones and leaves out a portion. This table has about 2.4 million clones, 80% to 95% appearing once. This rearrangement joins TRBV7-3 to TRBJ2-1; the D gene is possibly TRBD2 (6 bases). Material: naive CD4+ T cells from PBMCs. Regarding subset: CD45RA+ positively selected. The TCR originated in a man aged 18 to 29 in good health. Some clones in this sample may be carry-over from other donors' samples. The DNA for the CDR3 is TGTGCCAGCAGCTTAACGGGACTCTCAGAATTCCATGAGCAGTTCTTC. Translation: CASSLTGLSEFHEQFF.